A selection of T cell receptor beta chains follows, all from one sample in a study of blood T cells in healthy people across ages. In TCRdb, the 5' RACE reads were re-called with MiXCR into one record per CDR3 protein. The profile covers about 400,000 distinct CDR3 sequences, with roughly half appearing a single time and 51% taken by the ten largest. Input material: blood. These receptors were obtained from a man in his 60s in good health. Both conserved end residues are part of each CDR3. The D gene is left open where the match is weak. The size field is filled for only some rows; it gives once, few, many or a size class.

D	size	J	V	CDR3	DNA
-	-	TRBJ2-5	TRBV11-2	CASSLLTQVETQYF	TGTGCCAGCAGCTTACTCACCCAAGTAGAGACCCAGTACTTC
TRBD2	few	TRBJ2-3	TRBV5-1	CASSPGLAGGTTDTQYF	TGCGCCAGCAGCCCGGGACTAGCGGGGGGTACCACAGATACGCAGTATTTT
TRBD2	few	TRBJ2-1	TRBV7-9	CASSTGLAGDYGGYNEQFF	TGTGCCAGCAGCACGGGACTAGCGGGGGACTACGGGGGTTACAATGAGCAGTTCTTC
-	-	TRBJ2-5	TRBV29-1	CSVEADQETQYF	TGCAGCGTTGAAGCAGACCAAGAGACCCAGTACTTC
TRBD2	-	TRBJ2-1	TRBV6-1	CASSAGLAWGKSEQFF	TGTGCCAGCAGTGCCGGACTAGCGTGGGGTAAGAGTGAGCAGTTCTTC
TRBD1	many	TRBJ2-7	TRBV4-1	CASSQQTDRGNYYEQYF	TGCGCCAGCAGCCAACAGACGGACAGGGGAAATTATTACGAGCAGTACTTC
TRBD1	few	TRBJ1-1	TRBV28	CASEQGAMNTEAFF	TGTGCCAGCGAACAGGGGGCCATGAACACTGAAGCTTTCTTT
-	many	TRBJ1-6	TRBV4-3	CASSQGGRYNSPLHF	TGCGCCAGCAGCCAAGGCGGCAGATATAATTCACCCCTCCACTTT
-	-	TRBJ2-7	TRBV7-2	CASSLGREYEQYF	TGTGCCAGCAGCCTGGGACGCGAATACGAGCAGTACTTC
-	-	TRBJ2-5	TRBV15	CATSRDMPRGALAQETQYF	TGTGCCACCAGCAGAGATATGCCCCGGGGAGCACTAGCCCAAGAGACCCAGTACTTC
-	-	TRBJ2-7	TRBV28	CASSAPILTGPTYEQYF	TGTGCCAGCAGTGCCCCCATCCTAACGGGGCCTACCTACGAGCAGTACTTC
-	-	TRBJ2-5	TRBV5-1	CASSYRDRQETQYF	TGCGCCAGCAGTTATAGGGACCGCCAAGAGACCCAGTACTTC
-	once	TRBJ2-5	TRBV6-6	CASSGDGVETQYF	TGTGCCAGCAGTGGTGACGGGGTAGAGACCCAGTACTTC
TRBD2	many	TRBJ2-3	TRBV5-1	CASSLSGGALTDTQYF	TGCGCCAGCAGCCTTAGCGGGGGGGCACTCACAGATACGCAGTATTTT
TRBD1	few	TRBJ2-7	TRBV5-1	CASSSGTGNAQYF	TGCGCCAGCAGCTCAGGGACAGGGAACGCGCAGTACTTC
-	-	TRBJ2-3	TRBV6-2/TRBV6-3	CASRGTSTDTQYF	TGTGCCAGCAGGGGGACTTCCACAGATACGCAGTATTTT
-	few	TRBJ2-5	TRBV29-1	CSVSEGTETQYF	TGCAGCGTTTCGGAGGGCACAGAGACCCAGTACTTC
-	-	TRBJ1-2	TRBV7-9	CASSLETGYGYTF	TGTGCCAGCAGCTTAGAGACCGGGTATGGCTACACCTTC
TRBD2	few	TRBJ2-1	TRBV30	CAWSELAGGSEQFF	TGTGCCTGGAGTGAGCTAGCGGGAGGGTCTGAGCAGTTCTTC
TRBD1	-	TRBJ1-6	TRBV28	CASTLTGGAYNSPLHF	TGTGCCAGCACTTTGACAGGGGGCGCCTATAATTCACCCCTCCACTTT
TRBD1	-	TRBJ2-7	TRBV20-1	CSAEGGKLYSYEQYF	TGCAGTGCAGAAGGGGGCAAACTATACTCCTACGAGCAGTACTTC
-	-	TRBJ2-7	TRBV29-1	CSVANQGVEQYF	TGCAGCGTTGCGAACCAGGGCGTCGAGCAGTACTTC
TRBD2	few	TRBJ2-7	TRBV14	CASSQGVAGYSYEQYF	TGTGCCAGCAGCCAAGGGGTAGCGGGGTATTCCTACGAGCAGTACTTC
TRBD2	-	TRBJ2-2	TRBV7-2	CASSLAAGGGTGELFF	TGTGCCAGCAGCTTAGCGGCGGGGGGGGGCACCGGGGAGCTGTTTTTT
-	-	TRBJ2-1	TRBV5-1	CANSLAGGTSYNEQFF	TGCGCCAACAGCTTGGCCGGGGGCACCTCCTACAATGAGCAGTTCTTC
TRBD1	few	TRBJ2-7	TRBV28	CAHRRRDRGRNEQYF	TGTGCCCATAGACGGAGGGACAGGGGTCGGAACGAGCAGTACTTC
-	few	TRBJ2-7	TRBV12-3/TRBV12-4	CASSLPPYEQYF	TGTGCCAGCAGCCTCCCCCCCTACGAGCAGTACTTC
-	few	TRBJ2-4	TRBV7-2	CASSRLGGENIQYF	TGTGCCAGCAGCAGACTAGGCGGGGAAAACATTCAGTACTTC
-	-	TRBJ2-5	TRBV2	CASSATALQETQYF	TGTGCCAGCAGTGCGACAGCACTACAAGAGACCCAGTACTTC
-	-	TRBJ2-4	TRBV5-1	CASSLWGENIQYF	TGCGCCAGCAGCCTATGGGGGGAGAACATTCAGTACTTC
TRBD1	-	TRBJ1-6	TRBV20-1	CSAVGTVNSPLHF	TGCAGTGCTGTCGGGACAGTTAATTCACCCCTCCACTTT
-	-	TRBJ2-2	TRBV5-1	CASSQGGTTNTGELFF	TGCGCCAGCAGCCAGGGGGGGACTACGAACACCGGGGAGCTGTTTTTT
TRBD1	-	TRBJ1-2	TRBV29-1	CSVDRGKDGYTF	TGCAGCGTGGACAGGGGGAAGGATGGCTACACCTTC